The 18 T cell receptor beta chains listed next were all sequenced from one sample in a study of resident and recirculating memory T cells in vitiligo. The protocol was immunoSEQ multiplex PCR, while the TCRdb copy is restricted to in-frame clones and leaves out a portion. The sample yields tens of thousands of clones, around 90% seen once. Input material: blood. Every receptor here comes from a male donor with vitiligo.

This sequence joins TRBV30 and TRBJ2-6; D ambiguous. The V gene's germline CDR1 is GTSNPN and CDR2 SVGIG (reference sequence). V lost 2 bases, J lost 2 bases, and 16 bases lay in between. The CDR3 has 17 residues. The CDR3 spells CAWSYGPGSPGANVLTF. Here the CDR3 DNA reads TGTGCCTGGAGTTATGGGCCAGGTTCACCTGGGGCCAACGTCCTGACTTTC.

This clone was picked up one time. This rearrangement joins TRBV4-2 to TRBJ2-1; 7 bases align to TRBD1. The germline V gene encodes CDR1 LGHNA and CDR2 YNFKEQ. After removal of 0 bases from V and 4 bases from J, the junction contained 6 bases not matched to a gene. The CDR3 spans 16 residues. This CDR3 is CASSQDVQGSYNEQFF. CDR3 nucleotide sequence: TGTGCCAGCAGCCAAGACGTACAGGGGAGTTACAATGAGCAGTTCTTC.

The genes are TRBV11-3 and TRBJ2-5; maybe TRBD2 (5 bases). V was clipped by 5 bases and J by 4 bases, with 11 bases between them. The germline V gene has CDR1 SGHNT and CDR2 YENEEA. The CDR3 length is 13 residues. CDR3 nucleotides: TGTGCCAGCAGCCCTACCGCGGGAGAGACCCAGTACTTC. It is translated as CASSPTAGETQYF.

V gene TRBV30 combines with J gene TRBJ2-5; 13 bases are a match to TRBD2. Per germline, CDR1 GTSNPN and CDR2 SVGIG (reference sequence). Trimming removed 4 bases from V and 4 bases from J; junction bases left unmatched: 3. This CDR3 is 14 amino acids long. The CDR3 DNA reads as TGTGCCTGGAACAGACTAGCGGGAGGAGAGACCCAGTACTTC. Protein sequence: CAWNRLAGGETQYF.

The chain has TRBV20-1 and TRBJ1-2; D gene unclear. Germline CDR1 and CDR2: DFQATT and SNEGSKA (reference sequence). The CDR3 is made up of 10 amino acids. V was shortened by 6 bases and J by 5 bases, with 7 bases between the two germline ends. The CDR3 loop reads CSARAYGYTF. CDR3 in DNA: TGCAGTGCCCGCGCTTATGGCTACACCTTC.

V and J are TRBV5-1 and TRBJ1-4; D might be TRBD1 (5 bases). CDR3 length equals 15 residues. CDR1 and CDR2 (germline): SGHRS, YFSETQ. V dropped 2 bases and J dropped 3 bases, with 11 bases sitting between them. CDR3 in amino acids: CASSFRDLSNEKLFF. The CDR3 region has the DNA TGCGCCAGCAGCTTCAGGGACTTGTCTAATGAAAAACTGTTTTTT.

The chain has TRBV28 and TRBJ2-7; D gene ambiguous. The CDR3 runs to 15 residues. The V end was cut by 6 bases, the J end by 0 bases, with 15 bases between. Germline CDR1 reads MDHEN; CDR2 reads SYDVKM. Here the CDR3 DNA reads TGTGCCAGCAGACCACATGGTCGCACCTCCTACGAGCAGTACTTC. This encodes CASRPHGRTSYEQYF. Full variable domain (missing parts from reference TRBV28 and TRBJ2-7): DVKVTQSSRYLVKRTGEKVFLECVQDMDHENMFWYRQDPGLGLRLIYFSYDVKMKEKGDIPEGYSVSREKKERFSLILESASTNQTSMYLCASRPHGRTSYEQYFGPGTRLTVT.

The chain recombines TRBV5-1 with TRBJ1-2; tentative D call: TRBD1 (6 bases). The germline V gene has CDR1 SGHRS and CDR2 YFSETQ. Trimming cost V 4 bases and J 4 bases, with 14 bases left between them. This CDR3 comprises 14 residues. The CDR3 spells CASSPEDSRYGYTF. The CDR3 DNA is TGCGCCAGCAGCCCAGAGGACAGCCGCTATGGCTACACCTTC.

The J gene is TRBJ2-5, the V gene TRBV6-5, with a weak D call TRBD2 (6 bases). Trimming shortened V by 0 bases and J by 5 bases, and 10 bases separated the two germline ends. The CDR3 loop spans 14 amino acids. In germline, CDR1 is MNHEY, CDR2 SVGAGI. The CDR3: CASSYSGGEETQYF. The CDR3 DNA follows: TGTGCCAGCAGTTACTCAGGAGGGGAGGAGACCCAGTACTTC.

The CDR3 here is CASSYAAGGNELFF. In DNA, the CDR3 is TGTGCCAGCTCATATGCGGCAGGGGGCAATGAACTGTTTTTT. The chain carries TRBV18 and TRBJ1-4; 8 nucleotides agree with TRBD1. The germline gives CDR1 KGHSH, CDR2 LQKENI. V lost 5 bases, J lost 12 bases, and 11 bases stayed unmatched. The CDR3 runs to 14 residues.

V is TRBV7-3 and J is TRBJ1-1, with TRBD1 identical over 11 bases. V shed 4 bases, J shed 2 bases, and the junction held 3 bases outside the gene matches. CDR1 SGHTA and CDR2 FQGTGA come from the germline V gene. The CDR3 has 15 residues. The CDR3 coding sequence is TGTGCCAGCAGCTCCGGACAGGGGGCCAACACTGAAGCTTTCTTT. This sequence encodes CASSSGQGANTEAFF.

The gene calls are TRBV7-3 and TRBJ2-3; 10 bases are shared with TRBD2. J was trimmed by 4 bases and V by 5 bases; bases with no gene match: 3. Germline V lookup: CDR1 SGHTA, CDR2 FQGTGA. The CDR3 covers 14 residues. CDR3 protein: CASSASGSSDTQYF. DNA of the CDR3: TGTGCCAGCAGCGCTAGCGGGAGCTCAGATACGCAGTATTTT.

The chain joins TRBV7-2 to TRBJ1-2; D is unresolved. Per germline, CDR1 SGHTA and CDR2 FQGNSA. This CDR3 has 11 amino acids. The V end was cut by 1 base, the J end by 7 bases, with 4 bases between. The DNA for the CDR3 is TGTGCCAGCAGCTTAGTAGCTGGCTACACCTTC. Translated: CASSLVAGYTF.

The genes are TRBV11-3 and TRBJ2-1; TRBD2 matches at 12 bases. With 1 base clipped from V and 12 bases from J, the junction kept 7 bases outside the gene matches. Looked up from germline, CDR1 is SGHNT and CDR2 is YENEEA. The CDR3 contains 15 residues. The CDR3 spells CASSLGRLAGVGQFF. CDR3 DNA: TGTGCCAGCAGCTTAGGGCGACTAGCGGGAGTTGGGCAGTTCTTC.

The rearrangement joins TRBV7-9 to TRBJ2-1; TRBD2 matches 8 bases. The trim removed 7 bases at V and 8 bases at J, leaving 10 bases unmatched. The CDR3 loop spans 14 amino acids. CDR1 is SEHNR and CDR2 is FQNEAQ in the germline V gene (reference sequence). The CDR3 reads CASNPPREVDEQFF. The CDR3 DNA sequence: TGTGCCAGCAACCCCCCGCGGGAGGTCGATGAGCAGTTCTTC.

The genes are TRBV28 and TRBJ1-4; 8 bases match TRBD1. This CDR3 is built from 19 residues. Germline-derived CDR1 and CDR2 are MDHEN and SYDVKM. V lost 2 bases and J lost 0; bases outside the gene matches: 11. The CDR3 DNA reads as TGTGCCAGCAGTTTAAGGTTTGGACAGGGAAGAGCAACTAATGAAAAACTGTTTTTT. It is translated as CASSLRFGQGRATNEKLFF.

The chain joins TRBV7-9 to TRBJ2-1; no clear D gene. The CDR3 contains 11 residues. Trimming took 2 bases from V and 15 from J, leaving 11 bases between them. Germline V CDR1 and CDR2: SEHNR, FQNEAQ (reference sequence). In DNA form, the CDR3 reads TGTGCCAGCAGCTTAACCGAGATTCGGTTCTTC. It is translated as CASSLTEIRFF.

The DNA of the CDR3 is TGTGCCAGTAGTGTACAGGGGGCGTGGACTGAAGCTTTCTTT. Translated, it gives CASSVQGAWTEAFF. The chain recombines TRBV19 with TRBJ1-1; 9 nucleotides align to TRBD1. V shed 5 bases, J shed 5 bases, and the junction held 6 bases outside the gene matches. Per the germline V gene, CDR1 is LNHDA and CDR2 is SQIVND (reference sequence). This CDR3 comprises 14 residues.